A single sample gave rise to the 4 T cell receptor beta chains below, sequenced in a study of T cell responses to AZD1222 COVID-19 vaccine. Measured with immunoSEQ multiplex PCR; TCRdb has only the in-frame clones, and not every one. This table holds about 78,000 clones, roughly 87% found once. The sample consisted of peripheral blood, taken on day 0 of MenACWY control vaccination. The receptors shown here come from an adult in good health.

This clone was found a few times. The V and J genes are TRBV6-1 and TRBJ1-6; TRBD1 might be the D (6 bases). The CDR3 consists of 16 residues. V gave up 1 base and J gave up 9 bases, with 16 bases separating them. The germline CDR1 and CDR2 sequences are MNHNS and SASEGT. CDR3 in amino acids: CASSEVGGASASPLHF. The CDR3 DNA sequence: TGTGCCAGCAGTGAAGTTGGGGGGGCATCTGCTTCACCCCTCCACTTT.

CDR3 in amino acids: CASSLVGGRQGVSGYTF. In nucleotides, the CDR3 is TGTGCCAGCAGCTTAGTCGGGGGTAGACAGGGGGTGTCTGGCTACACCTTC. The rearrangement links TRBV7-6 to TRBJ1-2; 9 nucleotides match TRBD1. V gave up 1 base and J gave up 7 bases; unmatched junction bases: 13. Per germline, CDR1 SGHVS and CDR2 FNYEAQ. The CDR3 totals 17 residues.

J is TRBJ1-2 and V is TRBV30, with 10 nucleotides matching TRBD1. The V segment lost 0 bases and the J segment 8 bases; nucleotides outside the gene matches: 3. CDR3 size: 13 residues. Germline V gives CDR1 GTSNPN, CDR2 SVGIG (reference sequence). DNA of the CDR3: TGTGCCTGGAGTGTGGGGACAGGGGTAGGCTACACCTTC. As protein: CAWSVGTGVGYTF.

CDR3 sequence: CASSAREGVDTEAFF. DNA for the CDR3: TGTGCCAGCAGCGCCCGTGAAGGGGTTGACACTGAAGCTTTCTTT. The rearrangement uses TRBV7-8 and TRBJ1-1, with D possibly being TRBD1 (5 bases). Germline CDR1 and CDR2: SGHVS and FQNEAQ. V lost 5 bases and J lost 3, with 16 bases in between. The CDR3 consists of 15 residues.